This T cell receptor (beta chain) was sequenced for a study of T cells in Graves' hyperthyroidism and ophthalmopathy. This clonotype was counted a few times. The target antigen is unknown. Findings and caveats of the study: Blood samples included most of the expanded thyroid clonotypes exceeding 0.001.

CDR1 is GTSNPN, CDR2 SVGIG, per germline (reference sequence). Trimming pared 1 base from V and 4 bases from J, leaving 10 bases between. This CDR3 is built from 13 residues. Researchers amplified the TCR beta CDR3 regions from RNA transcripts. RT-PCR in the first round (using the HTBI primer set) targeted the TCR CDR3. MiXCR was run by TCRdb on the multiplex PCR reads, yielding one entry per CDR3 protein. The sample contains approximately 510,000 distinct CDR3 sequences, around 21% of which appear only once. PBMCs came from over 8.5 ml fresh peripheral blood. Sequences were obtained from blood. The rearrangement uses TRBV30 and TRBJ1-2, with TRBD1 as a possible D gene (6 bases). The receptor was derived from a man younger than 30 with Graves' hyperthyroidism. CDR3 loop: CAWSAQGPYGYTF. In DNA form, the CDR3 reads TGTGCCTGGAGTGCCCAGGGGCCCTATGGCTACACCTTC.